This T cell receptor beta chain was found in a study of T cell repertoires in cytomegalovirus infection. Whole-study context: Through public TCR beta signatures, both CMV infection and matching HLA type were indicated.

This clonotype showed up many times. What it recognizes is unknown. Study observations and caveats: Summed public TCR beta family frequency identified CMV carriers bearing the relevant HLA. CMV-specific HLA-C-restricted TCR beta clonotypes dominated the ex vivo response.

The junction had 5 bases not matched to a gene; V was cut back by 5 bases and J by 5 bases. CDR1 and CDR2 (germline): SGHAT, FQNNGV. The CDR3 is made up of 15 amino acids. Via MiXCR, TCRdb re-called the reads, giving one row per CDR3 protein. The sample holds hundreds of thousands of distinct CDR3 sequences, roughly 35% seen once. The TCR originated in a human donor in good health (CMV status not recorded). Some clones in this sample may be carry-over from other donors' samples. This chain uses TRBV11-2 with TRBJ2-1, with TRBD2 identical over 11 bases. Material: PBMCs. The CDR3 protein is CASSLSGLADNEQFF. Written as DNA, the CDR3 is TGTGCCAGCAGCCTATCGGGACTAGCGGACAATGAGCAGTTCTTC.